Each of the 2 T cell receptor beta chains below was sequenced from the same sample in a study of T cell repertoires in cytomegalovirus infection. TCRdb itself ran the reads through MiXCR, one entry per CDR3 protein. The sample lists more than 250,000 distinct CDR3 sequences, approximately 13% occurring once. What was sequenced was PBMCs. The receptors were gathered from a human donor in good health (CMV status not recorded). Some clones in this sample may be carry-over from other donors' samples.

This clonotype was observed many times. V and J are TRBV12-3 or TRBV12-4 and TRBJ2-7; D not resolved. Trimming stripped 6 bases from V and 3 bases from J, with 6 bases between. The CDR3 contains 11 residues. CDR3: CASSILYEQYF. CDR3 coding DNA: TGTGCCAGCAGCATCCTCTACGAGCAGTACTTC.

This clonotype was counted only a few times. The chain carries TRBV11-2 and TRBJ2-3, with D unclear. The CDR3 is 14 residues long. Germline lookup yields CDR1 SGHAT and CDR2 FQNNGV. The V end lost 3 bases, the J end lost 4 bases, and 11 bases lay between the germline ends. This CDR3 reads CASSLFSIPDTQYF. DNA for the CDR3: TGTGCCAGCAGCTTGTTTAGCATCCCAGATACGCAGTATTTT. The full variable domain, in which reference TRBV11-2 and TRBJ2-3 provide the parts outside the CDR3, is EAGVAQSPRYKIIEKRQSVAFWCNPISGHATLYWYQQILGQGPKLLIQFQNNGVVDDSQLPKDRFSAERLKGVDSTLKIQPAKLEDSAVYLCASSLFSIPDTQYFGPGTRLTVL.